The 8 T cell receptor beta chains below come from one sample, sequenced in a study of shared clonotypes between healthy human individuals. TCRdb's copy holds only in-frame clones and misses some; the assay was immunoSEQ multiplex PCR. The data show around 1,000,000 clones, with approximately 75% seen just once and roughly 0.83% held by the top ten. The sequencing sample was made of memory CD4+ T cells from PBMCs. Subset meaning: CD45RA-negative fraction. Receptor source: a man between 18 and 29 years old in good health. Some clones in this sample may be carry-over from other donors' samples.

The rearrangement joins TRBV2 to TRBJ1-4; weak D call: TRBD1 (5 bases). Germline V CDR1 and CDR2: SNHLY, FYNNEI. The CDR3 has 15 residues. V lost 6 bases, J lost 3 bases, and 14 bases lay in between. The CDR3 coding sequence is TGTGCCAGCAGGGTTGCAGGGTCAGCTAATGAAAAACTGTTTTTT. This gives the protein CASRVAGSANEKLFF.

This clone has only a few counts. The chain has TRBV5-4 and TRBJ2-5; possibly TRBD2 for D (6 bases). The CDR3 has 13 amino acids. Trimming took off 0 bases at V and 9 bases at J, with 12 bases between the two ends. Germline assignment: CDR1 SGHNT and CDR2 YYREEE (reference sequence). CDR3 sequence reads: CASSLEAGGAQYF. In DNA form, the CDR3 reads TGTGCCAGCAGCTTGGAAGCGGGCGGGGCCCAGTACTTC.

The chain carries TRBV5-4 and TRBJ1-1; D unresolved. In germline, CDR1 is SGHNT, CDR2 YYREEE (reference sequence). The CDR3 runs 17 residues. The germline V and J ends were trimmed by 1 base and 0 bases, with 16 bases remaining between them. CDR3 nucleotide sequence: TGTGCCAGCAGCTTGAAAAAGTTTGCCGGTTTGAACACTGAAGCTTTCTTT. Residues: CASSLKKFAGLNTEAFF. Full variable domain (outside the CDR3, taken from reference TRBV5-4 and TRBJ1-1): ETGVTQSPTHLIKTRGQQVTLRCSSQSGHNTVSWYQQALGQGPQFIFQYYREEENGRGNFPPRFSGLQFPNYSSELNVNALELDDSALYLCASSLKKFAGLNTEAFFGQGTRLTVV.

V and J are TRBV4-1 and TRBJ2-1; 13 bases match TRBD2. V shed 2 bases and J 2 bases; nucleotides not matched to a gene: 9. Germline CDR1 and CDR2: MGHRA and YSYEKL. The CDR3 spans 19 residues. The CDR3 here is CASSQSGTSGIQPYNEQFF. For the CDR3, the DNA is TGCGCCAGCAGCCAAAGTGGGACTAGCGGGATTCAGCCCTACAATGAGCAGTTCTTC.

The chain recombines TRBV5-6 with TRBJ1-5; no firm D call. Trimming took 5 bases from V and 9 from J, leaving 18 bases between them. In germline, CDR1 is SGHDT, CDR2 YYEEEE. This CDR3 region has 14 residues. CDR3 region: CASSSGVSWGPQHF. The DNA for the CDR3 is TGTGCCAGCAGTTCCGGGGTCTCCTGGGGGCCCCAGCATTTT.

The V call is TRBV28, the J call TRBJ2-5; D uncertain. There are 17 residues in the CDR3. The germline V gene has CDR1 MDHEN and CDR2 SYDVKM. V was pared by 2 bases and J by 1 base, with 17 bases between. The CDR3 here is CASSLHSPFRLQETQYF. The CDR3 coding sequence is TGTGCCAGCAGTTTACACTCCCCGTTTAGGCTCCAAGAGACCCAGTACTTC. The full variable domain, with the rest looked up from reference TRBV28 and TRBJ2-5, is DVKVTQSSRYLVKRTGEKVFLECVQDMDHENMFWYRQDPGLGLRLIYFSYDVKMKEKGDIPEGYSVSREKKERFSLILESASTNQTSMYLCASSLHSPFRLQETQYFGPGTRLLVL.

The genes are TRBV7-2 and TRBJ2-1, with 8 bases that match TRBD1. Germline CDR1 and CDR2: SGHTA and FQGNSA. The CDR3 contains 16 residues. The ends lost 4 bases at V and 1 base at J; junction bases unmatched: 6. CDR3 amino acids: CASSSAGTGSYNEQFF. The CDR3 coding sequence is TGTGCCAGCAGCTCAGCCGGGACAGGTTCCTACAATGAGCAGTTCTTC. Full variable domain (remainder filled in from reference TRBV7-2 and TRBJ2-1): GAGVSQSPSNKVTEKGKDVELRCDPISGHTALYWYRQSLGQGLEFLIYFQGNSAPDKSGLPSDRFSAERTGGSVSTLTIQRTQQEDSAVYLCASSSAGTGSYNEQFFGPGTRLTVL.

Points on this clone: The conserved phenylalanine or tryptophan normally closing the CDR3 is absent here, so this likely arose from a read error. V gene TRBV2 combines with J gene TRBJ2-7; TRBD1 matches 8 bases. Per the germline V gene, CDR1 is SNHLY and CDR2 is FYNNEI. V lost 3 bases and J lost 3; bases outside the gene matches: 7. This CDR3 is 15 amino acids long. The CDR3 nucleotides read TGTGCCAGCAGTGAGGTCGCCGGGACAGGCTACGAGCAGTACTCC. Translating gives CASSEVAGTGYEQYS.